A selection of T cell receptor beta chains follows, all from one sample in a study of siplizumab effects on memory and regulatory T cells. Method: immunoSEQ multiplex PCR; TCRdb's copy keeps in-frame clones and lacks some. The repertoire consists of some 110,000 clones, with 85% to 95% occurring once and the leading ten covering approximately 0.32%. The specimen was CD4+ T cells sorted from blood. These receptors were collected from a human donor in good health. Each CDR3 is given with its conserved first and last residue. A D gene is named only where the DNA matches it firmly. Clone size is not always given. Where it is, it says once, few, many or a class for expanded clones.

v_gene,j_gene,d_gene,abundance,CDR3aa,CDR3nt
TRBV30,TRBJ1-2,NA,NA,CAWSNYPGYTF,TGTGCCTGGAGTAATTACCCTGGCTACACCTTC
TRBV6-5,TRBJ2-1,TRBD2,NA,CASRKRGASYNEQFF,TGTGCCAGCAGGAAGCGGGGCGCCTCCTACAATGAGCAGTTCTTC
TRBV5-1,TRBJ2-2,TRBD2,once,CASSLTSGEAGELFF,TGCGCCAGCAGCTTAACGAGCGGGGAGGCCGGGGAGCTGTTTTTT
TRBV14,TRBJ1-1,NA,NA,CASSQEPVGAAFF,TGTGCCAGCAGCCAAGAGCCGGTAGGGGCAGCTTTCTTT
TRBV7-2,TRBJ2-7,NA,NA,CASSDVWSSTYEQYF,TGTGCCAGCAGCGACGTCTGGTCCTCTACCTACGAGCAGTACTTC
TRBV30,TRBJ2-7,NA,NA,CAWSAGNSYEQYF,TGTGCCTGGAGCGCCGGCAACTCCTACGAGCAGTACTTC
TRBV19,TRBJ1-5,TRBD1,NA,CASSILRQGYNQPQHF,TGTGCCAGTAGTATTTTAAGACAGGGGTACAATCAGCCCCAGCATTTT
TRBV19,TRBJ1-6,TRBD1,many,CASSPGGSNSPLHF,TGTGCCAGTAGCCCAGGGGGTTCTAATTCACCCCTCCACTTT
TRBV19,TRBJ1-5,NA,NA,CASSTPGNSNQPQHF,TGTGCCAGTAGTACTCCAGGGAATAGCAATCAGCCCCAGCATTTT
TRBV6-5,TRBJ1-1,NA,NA,CASSWERNTEAFF,TGTGCCAGCAGTTGGGAAAGGAACACTGAAGCTTTCTTT
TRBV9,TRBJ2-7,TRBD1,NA,CASSVYGGTGYREQYF,TGTGCCAGCAGCGTTTATGGCGGGACAGGGTATCGCGAGCAGTACTTC
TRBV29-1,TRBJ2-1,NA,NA,CSLRATAGANEQFF,TGCAGCCTCCGAGCCACGGCGGGGGCGAATGAGCAGTTCTTC
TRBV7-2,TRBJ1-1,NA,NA,CASSPNRENTEAFF,TGTGCCAGCAGCCCTAACAGGGAGAACACTGAAGCTTTCTTT
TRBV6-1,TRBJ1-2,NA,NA,CASSEAQGLNYGYTF,TGTGCCAGCAGTGAAGCTCAGGGATTAAACTATGGCTACACCTTC
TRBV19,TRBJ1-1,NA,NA,CASSIDSGGMNTEAFF,TGTGCCAGTAGTATAGATAGCGGCGGAATGAACACTGAAGCTTTCTTT
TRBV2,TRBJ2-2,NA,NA,CASREYTGELFF,TGTGCCAGCAGGGAATACACCGGGGAGCTGTTTTTT
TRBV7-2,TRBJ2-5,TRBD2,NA,CASSLGPGTSGRARETQYF,TGTGCCAGCAGCTTAGGCCCCGGGACTAGCGGGAGGGCCCGGGAGACCCAGTACTTC
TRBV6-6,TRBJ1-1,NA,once,CASSSAGANTEAFF,TGTGCCAGCAGTTCGGCAGGGGCGAACACTGAAGCTTTCTTT